The rows below give T cell receptor beta chains drawn from one sample of a study of blood T cell repertoires in COVID-19. Some clones are missing from TCRdb's copy, which holds only in-frame ones; the method was immunoSEQ multiplex PCR. The profile shows roughly 140,000 clones, about four fifths of them singletons. The sample consisted of peripheral blood. The receptor set was obtained from a human donor with acute or convalescent COVID-19. The donor label of this sample is uncertain. CDR3s include the opening cysteine and the closing phenylalanine or tryptophan.

J gene: TRBJ2-3; V gene: TRBV27; CDR3 protein: CASRLGGDTQYF
J gene: TRBJ1-5; V gene: TRBV19; CDR3 protein: CASSKYAGVYNQPQHF
J gene: TRBJ2-4; V gene: TRBV2; CDR3 protein: CATGGQGNIQYF
J gene: TRBJ1-1; V gene: TRBV7-2; CDR3 protein: CASSPTGGVGGAFF
J gene: TRBJ1-5; V gene: TRBV19; CDR3 protein: CASSIKGGSSQPQHF
J gene: TRBJ1-2; V gene: TRBV6-5; CDR3 protein: CASRRGGTDYGYTF
J gene: TRBJ2-4; V gene: TRBV4-1; CDR3 protein: CASSHLVQGQNIQYF
J gene: TRBJ2-3; V gene: TRBV21-1; CDR3 protein: CAIQRGGVGTDTQYF
J gene: TRBJ2-2; V gene: TRBV6-1; CDR3 protein: CASREGNSGELFF
J gene: TRBJ1-1; V gene: TRBV4-1; CDR3 protein: CASSQLGTGGTEAFF
J gene: TRBJ2-3; V gene: TRBV7-9; CDR3 protein: CASAGGTGGTDTQYF
J gene: TRBJ2-3; V gene: TRBV2; CDR3 protein: CASRGLAGPRGDTQYF
J gene: TRBJ2-5; V gene: TRBV25-1; CDR3 protein: CASSAGGSLETQYF